A selection of T cell receptor beta chains follows, all from one sample in a study of cytomegalovirus exposure and HLA in healthy donors. Generated by immunoSEQ multiplex PCR, the TCRdb table keeps only in-frame clones and is missing some. The sample yields over 150,000 clones, more than 70% seen once. The sequenced material came from PBMCs. These receptor sequences come from a man between 60 and 70 years old in good health and CMV-seronegative. CDR3s include the opening cysteine and the closing phenylalanine or tryptophan. The D gene is left open where the match is weak. Only some rows state a clone size, as once, few, many or a class for expanded clones.

>TRBJ2-7|-|TRBV5-8|TRBD1
TGTGCCAGCAGCTTGGTCGGGCAGGGGGCAGGGTCCTACGAGCAGTACTTC
CASSLVGQGAGSYEQYF
>TRBJ2-7|-|TRBV6-5|-
TGTGCCAGCAGTTACTTGAGCTCCTACGAGCAGTACTTC
CASSYLSSYEQYF
>TRBJ1-5|once|TRBV7-2|TRBD1
TGTGCCAGCAGCTTGACAGGGGCCCGGAGGCCCCAGCATTTT
CASSLTGARRPQHF
>TRBJ2-1|-|TRBV30|TRBD2
TGTGCCTGGAGAGGGAGGGGTGCGACTAGCGGGGTCTACAATGAGCAGTTCTTC
CAWRGRGATSGVYNEQFF
>TRBJ2-3|-|TRBV5-4|TRBD2
TGTGCCAGCAGACACTGTAGCGGGAGGGCAGATACGCAGTATTTT
CASRHCSGRADTQYF
>TRBJ2-3|-|TRBV7-9|-
TGTGCCACCCGAGAAGGGGCAGATACGCAGTATTTT
CATREGADTQYF
>TRBJ2-7|-|TRBV18|TRBD1
TGTGCCAGCTCACCTCGACAGGGTCTAACCTACGAGCAGTACTTC
CASSPRQGLTYEQYF
>TRBJ1-2|-|TRBV7-9|-
TGTGCCAGCAGCCCCCGCTTTTCTAGGGGATATGGCTACACCTTC
CASSPRFSRGYGYTF
>TRBJ2-3|-|TRBV6-5|-
TGTGCCAGCAGTCTCGAGCTGGCAGGGCGAGATACGCAGTATTTT
CASSLELAGRDTQYF
>TRBJ1-6|few|TRBV7-8|-
TGTGCCAGCAGCTTAGAAGGGGATAATTCACCCCTCCACTTT
CASSLEGDNSPLHF
>TRBJ2-2|-|TRBV4-2|TRBD2
TGTGCCAGCAGCCAAGTAGGACTAGCGGGGAACACCGGGGAGCTGTTTTTT
CASSQVGLAGNTGELFF